This T cell receptor beta chain was found in a study of Graves' ophthalmopathy and Graves' hyperthyroidism. Overall study: Untreated patients at initial diagnosis provided peripheral blood.

V dropped 2 bases and J dropped 4 bases, with 8 bases sitting between them. Germline CDR1 and CDR2: SGHTA and FQGTGA. The CDR3 is made up of 14 amino acids. The PBMCs had their origin in roughly 9.4 ml of fresh peripheral blood. The study, taken as a whole, reports: An approximately 83% specificity and 87.88% sensitivity were achieved by a 13-signature model that separated ophthalmopathy from stable hyperthyroidism.

A remark on this clonotype: Its target is not known.

The authors amplified TCR beta CDR3 regions from RNA transcripts. HTBI primers were used in a first-round RT-PCR, which preceded a second-round multiplex PCR. In TCRdb, the multiplex PCR reads were re-called with MiXCR into one record per CDR3 protein. Among just over 600,000 distinct CDR3 sequences listed, about a fifth were seen once. V is TRBV7-3 and J is TRBJ2-2; possible D gene TRBD2, 6 bases. This TCR was recovered from a woman between 18 and 30 years old with stable Graves' hyperthyroidism. Some clones in this sample may be carry-over from other donors' samples. Material for sequencing was peripheral blood. The CDR3 bases are TGTGCCAGCAGCTTAGGCGGGATCACCGGGGAGCTGTTTTTT. Amino acids: CASSLGGITGELFF.